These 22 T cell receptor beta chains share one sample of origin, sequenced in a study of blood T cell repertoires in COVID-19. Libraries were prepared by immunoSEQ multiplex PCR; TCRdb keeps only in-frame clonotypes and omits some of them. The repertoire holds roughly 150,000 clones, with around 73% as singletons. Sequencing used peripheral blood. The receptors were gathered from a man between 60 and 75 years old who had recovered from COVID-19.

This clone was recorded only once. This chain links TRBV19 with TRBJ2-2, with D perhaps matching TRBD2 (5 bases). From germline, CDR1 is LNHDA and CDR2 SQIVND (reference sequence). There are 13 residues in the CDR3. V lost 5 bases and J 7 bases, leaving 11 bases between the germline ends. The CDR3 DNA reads TGTGCCAGTAGTGAGGGAAGGGACGGGGAGCTGTTTTTT. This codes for CASSEGRDGELFF.

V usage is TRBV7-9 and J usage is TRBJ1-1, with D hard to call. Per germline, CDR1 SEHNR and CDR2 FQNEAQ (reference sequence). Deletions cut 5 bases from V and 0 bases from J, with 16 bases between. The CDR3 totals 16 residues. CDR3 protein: CASSPFQRILNTEAFF. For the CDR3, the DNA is TGTGCCAGCAGCCCCTTTCAGCGTATTCTGAACACTGAAGCTTTCTTT.

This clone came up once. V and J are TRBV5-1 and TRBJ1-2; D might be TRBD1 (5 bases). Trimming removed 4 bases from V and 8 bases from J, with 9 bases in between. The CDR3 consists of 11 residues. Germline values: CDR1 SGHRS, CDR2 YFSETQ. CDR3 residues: CASSGNRGYTF. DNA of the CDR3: TGCGCCAGCAGCGGGAACAGGGGCTACACCTTC.

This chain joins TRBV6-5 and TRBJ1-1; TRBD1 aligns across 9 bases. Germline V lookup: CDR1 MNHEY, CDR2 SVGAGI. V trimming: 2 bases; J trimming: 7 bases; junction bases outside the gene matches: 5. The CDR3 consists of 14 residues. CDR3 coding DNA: TGTGCCAGCAGTTACCAGGGACAGGGCAATGAAGCTTTCTTT. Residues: CASSYQGQGNEAFF.

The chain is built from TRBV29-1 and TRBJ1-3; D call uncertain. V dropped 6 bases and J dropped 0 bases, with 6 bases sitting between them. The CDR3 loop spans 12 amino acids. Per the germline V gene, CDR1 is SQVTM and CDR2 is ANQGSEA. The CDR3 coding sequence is TGCAGCGTCCAATCCTCTGGAAACACCATATATTTT. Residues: CSVQSSGNTIYF.

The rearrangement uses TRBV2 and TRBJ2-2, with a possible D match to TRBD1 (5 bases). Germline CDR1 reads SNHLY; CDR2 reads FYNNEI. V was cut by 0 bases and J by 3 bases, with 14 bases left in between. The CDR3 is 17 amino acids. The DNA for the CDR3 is TGTGCCAGCAGTGAAGCGCTTGGCAGGGTTCACACCGGGGAGCTGTTTTTT. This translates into CASSEALGRVHTGELFF.

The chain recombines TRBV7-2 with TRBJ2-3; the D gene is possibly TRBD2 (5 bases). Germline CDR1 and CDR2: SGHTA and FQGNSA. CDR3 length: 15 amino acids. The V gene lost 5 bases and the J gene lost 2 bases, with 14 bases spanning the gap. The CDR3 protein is CASSRDGKLTDTQYF. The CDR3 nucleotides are TGTGCCAGCAGCCGCGACGGGAAACTCACAGATACGCAGTATTTT.

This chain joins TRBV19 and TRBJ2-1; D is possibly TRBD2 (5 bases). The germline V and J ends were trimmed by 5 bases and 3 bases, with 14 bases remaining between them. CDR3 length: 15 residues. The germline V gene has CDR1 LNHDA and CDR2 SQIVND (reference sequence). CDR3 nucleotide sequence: TGTGCCAGTAGTCTGAGCGGAGCAGGCTACAATGAGCAGTTCTTC. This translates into CASSLSGAGYNEQFF.

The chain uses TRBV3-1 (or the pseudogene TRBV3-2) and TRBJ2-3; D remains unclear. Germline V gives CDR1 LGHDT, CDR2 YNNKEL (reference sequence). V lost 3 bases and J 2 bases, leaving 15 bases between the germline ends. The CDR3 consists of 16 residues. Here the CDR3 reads CASSHAALVPTDTQYF. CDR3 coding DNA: TGTGCCAGCAGCCACGCCGCTCTAGTTCCCACAGATACGCAGTATTTT.

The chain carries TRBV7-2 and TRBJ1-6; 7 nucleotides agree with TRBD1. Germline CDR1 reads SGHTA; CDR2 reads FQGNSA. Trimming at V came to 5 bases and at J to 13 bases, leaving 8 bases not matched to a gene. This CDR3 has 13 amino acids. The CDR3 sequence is CASSPGTAAPLHF. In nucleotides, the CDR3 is TGTGCCAGCAGCCCCGGGACAGCAGCGCCCCTCCACTTT.

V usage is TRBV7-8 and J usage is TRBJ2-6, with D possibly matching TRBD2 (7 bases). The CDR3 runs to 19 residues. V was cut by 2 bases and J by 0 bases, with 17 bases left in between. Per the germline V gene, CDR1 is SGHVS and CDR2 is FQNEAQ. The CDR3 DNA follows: TGTGCCAGCAGCTTACGTGCGACGGGGGGACACTCTGGGGCCAACGTCCTGACTTTC. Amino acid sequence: CASSLRATGGHSGANVLTF.

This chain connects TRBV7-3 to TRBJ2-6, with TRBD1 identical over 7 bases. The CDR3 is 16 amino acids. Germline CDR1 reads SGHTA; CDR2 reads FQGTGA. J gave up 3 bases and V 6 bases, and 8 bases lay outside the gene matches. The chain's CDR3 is CASSSTGIGGANVLTF. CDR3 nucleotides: TGTGCCAGCAGTTCGACAGGGATCGGTGGGGCCAACGTCCTGACTTTC.

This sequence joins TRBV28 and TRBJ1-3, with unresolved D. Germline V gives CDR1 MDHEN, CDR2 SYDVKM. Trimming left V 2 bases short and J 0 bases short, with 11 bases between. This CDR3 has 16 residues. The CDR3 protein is CASSLGGLSSGNTIYF. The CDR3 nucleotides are TGTGCCAGCAGTTTAGGCGGACTGAGCTCTGGAAACACCATATATTTT.

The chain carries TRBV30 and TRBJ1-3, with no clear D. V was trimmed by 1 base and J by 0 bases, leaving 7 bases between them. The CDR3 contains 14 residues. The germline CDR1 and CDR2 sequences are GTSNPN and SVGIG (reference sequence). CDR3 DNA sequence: TGTGCCTGGAGTGATTTATTCTCTGGAAACACCATATATTTT. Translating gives CAWSDLFSGNTIYF.

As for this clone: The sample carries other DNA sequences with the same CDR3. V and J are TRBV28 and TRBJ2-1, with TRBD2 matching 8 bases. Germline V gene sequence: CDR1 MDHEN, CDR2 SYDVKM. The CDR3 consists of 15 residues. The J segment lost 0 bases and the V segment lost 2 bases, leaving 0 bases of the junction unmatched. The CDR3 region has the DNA TGTGCCAGCAGTTTAACTAGCGGCTCCTACAATGAGCAGTTCTTC. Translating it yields CASSLTSGSYNEQFF.

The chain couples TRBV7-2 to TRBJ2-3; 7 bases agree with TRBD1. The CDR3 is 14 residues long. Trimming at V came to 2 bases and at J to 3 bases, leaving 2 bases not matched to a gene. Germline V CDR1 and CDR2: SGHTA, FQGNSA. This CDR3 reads CASSLTGVTDTQYF. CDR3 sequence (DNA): TGTGCCAGCAGCTTAACAGGGGTTACAGATACGCAGTATTTT.

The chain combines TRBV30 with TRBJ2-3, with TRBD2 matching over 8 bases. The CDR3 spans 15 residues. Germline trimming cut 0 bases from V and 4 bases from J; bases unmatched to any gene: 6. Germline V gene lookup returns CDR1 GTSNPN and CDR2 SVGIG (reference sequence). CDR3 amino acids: CAWSVLRGVPDTQYF. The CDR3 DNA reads TGTGCCTGGAGTGTCTTGCGGGGGGTCCCAGATACGCAGTATTTT. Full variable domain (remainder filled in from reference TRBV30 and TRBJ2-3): SQTIHQWPATLVQPVGSPLSLECTVEGTSNPNLYWYRQAAGRGLQLLFYSVGIGQISSEVPQNLSASRPQDRQFILSSKKLLLSDSGFYLCAWSVLRGVPDTQYFGPGTRLTVL.

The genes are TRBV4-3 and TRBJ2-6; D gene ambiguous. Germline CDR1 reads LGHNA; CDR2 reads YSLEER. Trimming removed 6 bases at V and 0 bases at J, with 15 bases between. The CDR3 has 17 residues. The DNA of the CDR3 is TGCGCCAGCAGTGTTTACTTCGATAGCTCTGGGGCCAACGTCCTGACTTTC. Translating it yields CASSVYFDSSGANVLTF.

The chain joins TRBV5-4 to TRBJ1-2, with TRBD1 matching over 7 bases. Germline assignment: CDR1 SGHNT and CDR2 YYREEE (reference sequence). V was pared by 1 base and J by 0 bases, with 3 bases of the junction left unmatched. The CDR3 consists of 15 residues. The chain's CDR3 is CASSLWQGANYGYTF. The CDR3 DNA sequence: TGTGCCAGCAGCTTGTGGCAGGGGGCTAACTATGGCTACACCTTC.

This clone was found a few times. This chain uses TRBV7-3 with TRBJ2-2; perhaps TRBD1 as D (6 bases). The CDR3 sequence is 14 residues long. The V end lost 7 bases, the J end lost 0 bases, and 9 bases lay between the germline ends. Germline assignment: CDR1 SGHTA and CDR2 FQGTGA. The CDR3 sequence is CASKDSANTGELFF. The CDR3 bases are TGTGCCAGCAAGGACAGCGCGAACACCGGGGAGCTGTTTTTT. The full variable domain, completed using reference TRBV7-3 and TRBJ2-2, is GAGVSQTPSNKVTEKGKYVELRCDPISGHTALYWYRQSLGQGPEFLIYFQGTGAADDSGLPNDRFFAVRPEGSVSTLKIQRTERGDSAVYLCASKDSANTGELFFGEGSRLTVL.

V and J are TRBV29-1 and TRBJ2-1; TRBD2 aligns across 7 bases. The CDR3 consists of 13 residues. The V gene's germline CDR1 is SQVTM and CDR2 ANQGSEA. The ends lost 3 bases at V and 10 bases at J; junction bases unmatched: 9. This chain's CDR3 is CSVEQRGLLEQFF. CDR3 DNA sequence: TGCAGCGTTGAGCAGCGGGGCCTGTTAGAGCAGTTCTTC.

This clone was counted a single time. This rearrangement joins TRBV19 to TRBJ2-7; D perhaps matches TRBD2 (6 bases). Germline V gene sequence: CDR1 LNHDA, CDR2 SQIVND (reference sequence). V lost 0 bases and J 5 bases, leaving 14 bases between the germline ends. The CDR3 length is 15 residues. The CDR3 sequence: CASSIDSGVTDEQYF. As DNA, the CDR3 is TGTGCCAGTAGTATAGATTCGGGGGTAACGGACGAGCAGTACTTC.